Included here is one TCR beta chain sequence, with context. Trimming took 0 bases from V and 3 from J, leaving 8 bases between them. The CDR3 has 13 amino acids. The germline V gene has CDR1 GTSNPN and CDR2 SVGIG (reference sequence). This entry is derived from a study of blood T cell repertoires in COVID-19. The data were produced by immunoSEQ multiplex PCR, yet TCRdb's version contains in-frame clones alone and is incomplete. The sample holds some 64,000 clones, 65% to 80% seen once. The chain joins TRBV30 to TRBJ1-2; D call uncertain. The sample taken for sequencing was peripheral blood. This TCR was recovered from a human donor in a cohort sampled during active COVID-19. The CDR3 DNA reads as TGTGCCTGGAGTGTTGGTTCAGACTATGGCTACACCTTC. Translating it yields CAWSVGSDYGYTF. The full variable domain, with the rest looked up from reference TRBV30 and TRBJ1-2, is SQTIHQWPATLVQPVGSPLSLECTVEGTSNPNLYWYRQAAGRGLQLLFYSVGIGQISSEVPQNLSASRPQDRQFILSSKKLLLSDSGFYLCAWSVGSDYGYTFGSGTRLTVV.